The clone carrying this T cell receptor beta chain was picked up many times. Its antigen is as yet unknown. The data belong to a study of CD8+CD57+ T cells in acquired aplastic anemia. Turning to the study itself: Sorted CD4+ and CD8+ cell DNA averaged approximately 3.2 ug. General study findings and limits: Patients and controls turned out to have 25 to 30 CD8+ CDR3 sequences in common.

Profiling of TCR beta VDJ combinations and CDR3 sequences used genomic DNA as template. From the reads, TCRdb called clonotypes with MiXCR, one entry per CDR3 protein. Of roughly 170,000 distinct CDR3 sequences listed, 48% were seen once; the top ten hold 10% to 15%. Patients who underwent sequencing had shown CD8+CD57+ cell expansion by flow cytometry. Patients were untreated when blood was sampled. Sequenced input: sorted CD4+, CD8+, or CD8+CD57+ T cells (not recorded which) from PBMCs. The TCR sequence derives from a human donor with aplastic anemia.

CDR3 bases: TGTGCCAGTAGTATAAGACAGACTTATAGCAATCAGCCCCAGCATTTT. It specifies CASSIRQTYSNQPQHF. This sequence joins TRBV19 and TRBJ1-5; tentatively, D is TRBD1 (5 bases). CDR1 LNHDA and CDR2 SQIVND come from the germline V gene (reference sequence). The CDR3 is made up of 16 amino acids. V lost 2 bases and J lost 0, with 11 bases in between.